This T cell receptor beta chain emerged from a study of cytomegalovirus exposure and HLA in healthy donors. Turning to the study itself: The approximately 110 validation repertoires, a later analysis reported, used the same platform as the 666 first-cohort repertoires.

General observations from the study: Most TCRs appeared rarely, but some public TCRs recurred in many donors. 164 TCR beta chains were listed as cytomegalovirus-associated.

V shed 2 bases and J 4 bases; nucleotides not matched to a gene: 8. CDR1 is MNHEY, CDR2 SVGAGI, per germline. CDR3 length equals 16 residues. In its sample, this clone was seen a few times. Antigen: not known. Here immunoSEQ multiplex PCR was the method, and the copy in TCRdb shows in-frame clones only, minus some. The data hold roughly 120,000 clones, with approximately 89% observed a single time. This TCR derives from a woman between 18 and 29 years old in good health and CMV-seronegative. This chain joins TRBV6-5 and TRBJ2-7; 10 bases fit TRBD2. The sequenced sample was PBMCs. In nucleotides, the CDR3 is TGTGCCAGCAGTTACATGAGCGGGAGGGCCGGGTACGAGCAGTACTTC. It specifies CASSYMSGRAGYEQYF.